Listed below are T cell receptor beta chains from one sample, sequenced in a study of OX40 agonist ivuxolimab in advanced cancers. Repertoires were generated with immunoSEQ multiplex PCR, while TCRdb's copy carries only in-frame clones and drops some. The sample yields under 150,000 clones, approximately 94% seen once. The material sequenced was CD4+ or CD8+ T cells sorted from blood, taken in a trial of the OX40 agonist ivuxolimab. Receptors originate from an adult with an advanced solid tumor such as melanoma, head and neck, liver or kidney cancer. CDR3s include the opening cysteine and the closing phenylalanine or tryptophan. Each record gives: J gene, D gene, V gene, clone size, CDR3 DNA, CDR3 protein. D genes are given only for firm matches. Clone size is given for some rows only: seen once, a few or many times, or a class if the clone is expanded.

TRBJ2-1	-	TRBV10-3	-	TGTGCCATCACTCCGGGGCCAAACAATGAGCAGTTCTTC	CAITPGPNNEQFF
TRBJ1-2	-	TRBV5-4	-	TGCGCCAGCAGCCAAGATGAAAGGGCCGGCTACACCTTC	CASSQDERAGYTF
TRBJ2-5	-	TRBV12-5	-	TGTGCTAGTGGTTTGGTAACAGGCCCTGCGAGGAGAACCCAGTACTTC	CASGLVTGPARRTQYF
TRBJ1-4	-	TRBV6-5	-	TGTGCCAGCAGTTTCGGACAGAGCTTTGAAAAACTGTTTTTT	CASSFGQSFEKLFF
TRBJ2-1	-	TRBV21-1	-	TGTGCCAGCAGCAAAAGGAAGGGGGCCCCTATTGAGAATGAGCAGTTCTTC	CASSKRKGAPIENEQFF
TRBJ2-7	-	TRBV6-5	-	TGTGCCAGCACCGTCGGCGGGTCAGGGACCTACGAGCAGTACTTC	CASTVGGSGTYEQYF
TRBJ2-2	-	TRBV5-1	-	TGCGCCAGCAGCTTGGCGGTGTCGGCCCCCACCGGGGAGCTGTTTTTT	CASSLAVSAPTGELFF
TRBJ2-3	TRBD2	TRBV4-3	-	TGCGCCAGCAGCCAAGATCGTGGGGGGAGGGCAGATACGCAGTATTTT	CASSQDRGGRADTQYF
TRBJ2-4	-	TRBV6-6	-	TGTGCCAGCAGCGGGGCGGATAGTCTAGCCAAAAACATTCAGTACTTC	CASSGADSLAKNIQYF
TRBJ2-1	TRBD2	TRBV28	-	TGTGCCAGCAGTCCCCGACTAGCGGGCAACTACAATGAGCAGTTCTTC	CASSPRLAGNYNEQFF
TRBJ2-7	-	TRBV18	-	TGTGCCAGCTCATTGCCTGACAGGAGCTACGAGCAGTACTTC	CASSLPDRSYEQYF
TRBJ2-3	-	TRBV9	-	TGTGCCAGCAGCGTGCGGGGCCGCACAGATACGCAGTATTTT	CASSVRGRTDTQYF
TRBJ1-2	-	TRBV19	-	TGTGCCAGTAGTTTTGGGACGGCATATGGCTACACCTTC	CASSFGTAYGYTF
TRBJ1-3	-	TRBV6-1	-	TGTGCCAGCAGTGTACGTTACAGGGTTTCTGGAAACACCATATATTTT	CASSVRYRVSGNTIYF
TRBJ1-2	-	TRBV19	-	TGTGCCAGTAGTAAAGGGGAACCCTATGGCTACACCTTC	CASSKGEPYGYTF
TRBJ2-6	-	TRBV19	-	TGTGCCAGTAGATCGCGGACCGGCTCTGGGGCCAACGTCCTGACTTTC	CASRSRTGSGANVLTF
TRBJ1-1	-	TRBV7-9	few	TGTGCCAGCAGCCAGGGGAACACTGAAGCTTTCTTT	CASSQGNTEAFF
TRBJ2-2	TRBD1	TRBV5-4	once	TGTGCCAGCCGGACAGGGAGTACCGGGGAGCTGTTTTTT	CASRTGSTGELFF
TRBJ2-1	-	TRBV18	-	TGTGCCAGCTCGACGTTCGGGGCTCCCCCTTTGTACAATGAGCAGTTCTTC	CASSTFGAPPLYNEQFF
TRBJ1-2	-	TRBV7-6	-	TGTGCCAGCAGCTTACAGGGCCTCTATGGCTACACCTTC	CASSLQGLYGYTF
TRBJ1-2	-	TRBV11-2	-	TGTGCCAGCAGCTTAGAAAGGGTTTCGGGCTATGGCTACACCTTC	CASSLERVSGYGYTF
TRBJ1-5	-	TRBV2	-	TGTGCCAGCAGCTCGGGGGGAAGGGGACAGCCCCAGCATTTT	CASSSGGRGQPQHF
TRBJ1-5	-	TRBV18	-	TGTGCCAGCTCTCTCACAGGGACGGGCGTGCCCCAGCATTTT	CASSLTGTGVPQHF
TRBJ2-7	TRBD1	TRBV13	-	TGTGCCAGCACCCTGGGCAGGGGGCCGTACGAGCAGTACTTC	CASTLGRGPYEQYF
TRBJ1-5	TRBD1	TRBV30	-	TGTGCCTGGAGTCGACAGGGCGTGGAGCCCCAGCATTTT	CAWSRQGVEPQHF
TRBJ1-6	-	TRBV5-3	-	TGTGCCAGAAGCTTGGGCGCGGATAAGGGACGGTTCTATAATTCACCCCTCCACTTT	CARSLGADKGRFYNSPLHF
TRBJ2-7	TRBD2	TRBV6-4	-	TGTGCCAGCACCGTATTGGGACTATACAACTACGAGCAGTACTTC	CASTVLGLYNYEQYF
TRBJ1-2	TRBD1	TRBV7-2	-	TGTGCCAGCAGCCAGAGGACAGGGGAAGGCTACACCTTC	CASSQRTGEGYTF
TRBJ1-6	-	TRBV19	-	TGTGCCAGTAGTCCCCGCGGCTGCAACGATCATTCACCCCTCCACTTT	CASSPRGCNDHSPLHF